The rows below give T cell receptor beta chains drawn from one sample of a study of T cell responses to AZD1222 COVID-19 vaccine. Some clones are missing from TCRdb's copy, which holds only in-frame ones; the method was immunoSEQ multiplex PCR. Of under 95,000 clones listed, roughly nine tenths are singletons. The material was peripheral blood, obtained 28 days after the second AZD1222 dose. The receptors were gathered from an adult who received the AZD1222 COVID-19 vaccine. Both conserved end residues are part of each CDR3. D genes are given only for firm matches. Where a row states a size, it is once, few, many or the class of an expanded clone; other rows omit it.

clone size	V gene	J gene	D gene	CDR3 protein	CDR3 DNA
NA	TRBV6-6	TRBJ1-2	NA	CASSPDSRYGYTF	TGTGCCAGCAGCCCTGACTCTAGGTATGGCTACACCTTC
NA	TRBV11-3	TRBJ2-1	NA	CASSLVGLGGAGEQFF	TGTGCCAGCAGCTTAGTGGGTCTTGGGGGGGCCGGAGAGCAGTTCTTC
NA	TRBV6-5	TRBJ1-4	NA	CASRTGTTNEKLFF	TGTGCCAGCCGTACAGGGACCACTAATGAAAAACTGTTTTTT
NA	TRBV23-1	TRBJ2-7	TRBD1	CASSQPGTGGKRGPYEQYF	TGCGCCAGCAGTCAACCCGGGACAGGGGGAAAGAGGGGGCCTTACGAGCAGTACTTC
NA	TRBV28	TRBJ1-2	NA	CASSSTLSYGYTF	TGTGCCAGCAGTTCTACACTCTCCTATGGCTACACCTTC
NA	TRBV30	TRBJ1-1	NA	CAWEGRGTEAFF	TGTGCCTGGGAGGGGCGCGGCACTGAAGCTTTCTTT
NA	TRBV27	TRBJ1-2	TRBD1	CASRGTGGSNYGYTF	TGTGCCAGCAGGGGTACAGGGGGCTCTAACTATGGCTACACCTTC
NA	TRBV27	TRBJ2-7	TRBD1	CASSLVPGQGAGEQYF	TGTGCCAGCAGTTTAGTCCCCGGACAGGGGGCAGGCGAGCAGTACTTC
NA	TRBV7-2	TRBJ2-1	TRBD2	CASSYLAGGLIEQFF	TGTGCCAGCAGCTATCTAGCGGGGGGGCTTATTGAGCAGTTCTTC
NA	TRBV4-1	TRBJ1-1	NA	CASSPFKNTEAFF	TGCGCCAGCAGTCCGTTTAAGAACACTGAAGCTTTCTTT
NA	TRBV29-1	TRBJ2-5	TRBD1	CDRVPRETQYF	TGTGACAGGGTCCCAAGGGAGACCCAGTACTTC
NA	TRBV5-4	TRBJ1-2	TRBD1	CASSPMGQAKGGYTF	TGTGCCAGCAGCCCCATGGGACAGGCAAAGGGTGGCTACACCTTC
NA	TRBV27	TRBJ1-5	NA	CASSLAVSNQPQHF	TGTGCCAGCAGTTTAGCGGTTAGCAATCAGCCCCAGCATTTT
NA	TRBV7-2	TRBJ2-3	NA	CASSLGLDTQYF	TGTGCCAGCAGCTTGGGCCTAGATACGCAGTATTTT
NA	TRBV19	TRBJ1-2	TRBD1	CASSIWPGQGNGYTF	TGTGCCAGTAGTATATGGCCGGGACAGGGAAATGGCTACACCTTC
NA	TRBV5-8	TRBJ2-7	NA	CASSRIGLTPYEQYF	TGTGCCAGCAGCCGAATTGGACTCACTCCCTACGAGCAGTACTTC
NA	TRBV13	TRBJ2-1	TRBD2	CASSLGGGLAGGPGPNEQFF	TGTGCCAGCAGCTTAGGAGGCGGACTAGCGGGGGGGCCAGGACCCAATGAGCAGTTCTTC
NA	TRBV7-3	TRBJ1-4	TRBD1	CASSPGTGNNEGEKLFF	TGTGCCAGCAGCCCCGGGACAGGGAATAATGAGGGTGAAAAACTGTTTTTT
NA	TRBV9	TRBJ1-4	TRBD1	CASSPRQGTNEKLFF	TGTGCCAGCAGCCCCCGACAGGGCACTAATGAAAAACTGTTTTTT
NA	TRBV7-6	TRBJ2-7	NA	CASSQSSYEQYF	TGTGCCAGCAGCCAGAGCTCCTACGAGCAGTACTTC
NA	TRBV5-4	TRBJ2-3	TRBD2	CASSLDSGGYTDTQYF	TGTGCCAGCAGCTTGGATAGCGGGGGTTACACAGATACGCAGTATTTT
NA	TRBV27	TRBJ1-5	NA	CASSSGRWGNQPQHF	TGTGCCAGCAGTTCGGGGCGGTGGGGCAATCAGCCCCAGCATTTT
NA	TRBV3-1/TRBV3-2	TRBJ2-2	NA	CASSPGAGELFF	TGTGCCAGCAGCCCGGGGGCCGGGGAGCTGTTTTTT
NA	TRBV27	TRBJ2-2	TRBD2	CASTPEIGLANTGELFF	TGTGCCAGCACTCCCGAGATAGGACTAGCGAACACCGGGGAGCTGTTTTTT
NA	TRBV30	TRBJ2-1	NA	CAWSLRQDWSYNEQFF	TGTGCCTGGTCCTTAAGACAGGATTGGTCCTACAATGAGCAGTTCTTC
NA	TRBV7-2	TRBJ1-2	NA	CASSSLGPRDGYTF	TGTGCCAGCAGCTCCCTCGGTCCCCGGGATGGCTACACCTTC
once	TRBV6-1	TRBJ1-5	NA	CASSEATTNSNQPQHF	TGTGCCAGCAGTGAAGCAACAACGAATAGCAATCAGCCCCAGCATTTT
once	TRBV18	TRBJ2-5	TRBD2	CASSLLTSGGAGETQYF	TGTGCCAGCTCACTCCTGACTAGCGGGGGGGCCGGAGAGACCCAGTACTTC
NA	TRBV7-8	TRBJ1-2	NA	CASSSGLGEVDGYTF	TGTGCCAGCAGCTCAGGGCTGGGGGAGGTCGATGGCTACACCTTC